A selection of T cell receptor beta chains follows, all from one sample in a study of cytomegalovirus exposure and HLA in healthy donors. Measured with immunoSEQ multiplex PCR; TCRdb has only the in-frame clones, and not every one. The repertoire holds 200,000 or so clones, with less than 85% as singletons. Source material: PBMCs. These receptors came from a man between 18 and 35 years old in good health and CMV-seronegative. The CDR3 runs from the conserved cysteine through the conserved F or W.

j_gene | len | v_gene | CDR3aa
TRBJ2-7 | 14 | TRBV7-9 | CAIPRTGLSYEQYF
TRBJ1-1 | 15 | TRBV18 | CASSPSGGQNTEAFF
TRBJ1-1 | 14 | TRBV29-1 | CSPGLSQGNTEAFF
TRBJ1-1 | 13 | TRBV27 | CASSLSANTEAFF
TRBJ1-1 | 15 | TRBV6-6 | CASSSSLTGGTEAFF
TRBJ2-3 | 15 | TRBV28 | CASSPPSGKADTQYF
TRBJ1-2 | 13 | TRBV11-1 | CASSLQENYGYTF
TRBJ2-5 | 12 | TRBV28 | CASSFIPETQYF
TRBJ1-1 | 13 | TRBV5-1 | CASSLIENTEAFF
TRBJ2-3 | 11 | TRBV5-6 | CASSLERTQYF
TRBJ2-1 | 15 | TRBV2 | CASTDWVAGDNEQFF
TRBJ2-1 | 15 | TRBV19 | CASSMSGSLYNEQFF
TRBJ2-7 | 15 | TRBV6-5 | CASSYSGISSYEQYF
TRBJ2-4 | 18 | TRBV7-4 | CASSRVGTARVAKNIQYF
TRBJ1-1 | 14 | TRBV14 | CASSPIRDQTEAFF
TRBJ1-1 | 13 | TRBV2 | CASSPGQNTEAFF
TRBJ1-2 | 12 | TRBV2 | CASSDRGYGYTF
TRBJ1-5 | 13 | TRBV27 | CASSRDSDQPQHF
TRBJ1-1 | 14 | TRBV5-1 | CASSLGGPGTEAFF
TRBJ2-3 | 17 | TRBV9 | CASSLWTSGSVPDTQYF
TRBJ2-7 | 14 | TRBV28 | CASSVQGNSYEQYF
TRBJ2-6 | 20 | TRBV7-6 | CASSTITGTGGSSGANVLTF
TRBJ1-1 | 11 | TRBV20-1 | CSAPHPNEAFF
TRBJ2-1 | 14 | TRBV5-1 | CASRMGLAENEQFF
TRBJ2-3 | 15 | TRBV7-6 | CASSFSGGNTDTQYF
TRBJ1-1 | 12 | TRBV2 | CASSDSYTEAFF
TRBJ2-3 | 16 | TRBV5-1 | CASSFAGTSSTDTQYF
TRBJ2-1 | 16 | TRBV6-6 | CASRGASGSSYNEQFF
TRBJ2-3 | 14 | TRBV27 | CASGQGLGPDTQYF
TRBJ2-3 | 15 | TRBV7-3 | CASSQNGGRADTQYF
NA | 14 | TRBV5-4 | CASSPGTGLYEQYF
TRBJ1-2 | 15 | TRBV6-5 | CASSYSNSRVYGYTF
TRBJ1-1 | 13 | TRBV2 | CASTAGVRTEAFF
TRBJ2-3 | 16 | TRBV5-8 | CASSAMWGGFTDTQYF
TRBJ1-1 | 14 | TRBV5-1 | CASSFSSGVTEAFF